This T cell receptor beta chain was identified in a study of cytomegalovirus exposure and HLA in healthy donors. It was with 60 Vbeta and 13 Jbeta primers that the PCR ran. Assay used: immunoSEQ multiplex PCR; TCRdb lists only in-frame clones, some missing. The sample includes about 150,000 clones, about 73% of them seen just once. Whole-study findings and limits: Per a later analysis, 18,000 or so TCR beta sequences showed association with HLA alleles at 0.05 false discovery rate.

For this clone: The target antigen is unknown.

Germline lookup yields CDR1 LNHNV and CDR2 YYDKDF (reference sequence). This CDR3 spans 17 amino acids. The trim removed 0 bases at V and 6 bases at J, leaving 9 bases unmatched. Sequencing was done on a sample of PBMCs. The chain has TRBV15 and TRBJ2-1, with 9 bases that match TRBD1. The sequence was obtained from a woman in her 40s in good health and CMV-seronegative. CDR3 bases: TGTGCCACCAGCAGAGATCGGGACAGGGTAATCGGCAATGAGCAGTTCTTC. Residues: CATSRDRDRVIGNEQFF.